A selection of T cell receptor beta chains follows, all from one sample in a study of shared clonotypes between healthy human individuals. The method was immunoSEQ multiplex PCR; TCRdb's version includes in-frame clones alone and lacks a portion of them. The sample consists of about 1.1 million clones, around three quarters of them appearing once. What was sequenced was memory CD4+ T cells from PBMCs. The receptor set was obtained from a young man in good health. Some clones in this sample may be carry-over from other donors' samples. CDR3s include the opening cysteine and the closing phenylalanine or tryptophan.

TRBV7-8,TRBJ2-2,CASTPSAYLHTGELFF
TRBV4-2,TRBJ2-5,CASSQPDRGEETQYF
TRBV30,TRBJ1-6,CAWSRWAPGNSPLHF
TRBV7-3,TRBJ1-2,CASSLDSSAYGYTF
TRBV5-6,TRBJ2-1,CASSRGTGGSHEQFF
TRBV6-6,TRBJ2-6,CASSPGANVLTF
TRBV11-3,TRBJ2-7,CASSLHPTYEQYF
TRBV5-1,TRBJ2-3,CASSLESRAPSTDTQYF
TRBV5-1,TRBJ2-7,CASSPHWGGPSSYEQYF
TRBV14,TRBJ2-3,CASSQDLAGGRTDTQYF
TRBV7-9,TRBJ2-1,CASSLEGVGEQFF
TRBV7-9,TRBJ2-7,CASSFSGTYEQYF
TRBV10-1,TRBJ2-7,CASSHSPGTYEQYF
TRBV5-1,TRBJ1-2,CASSLEYNYGYTF
TRBV5-6,TRBJ2-7,CASSPKAGGASYEQYF
TRBV5-1,TRBJ2-2,CASSFLAGGDTGELFF
TRBV5-1,TRBJ2-2,CASSLLAGGAGELFF